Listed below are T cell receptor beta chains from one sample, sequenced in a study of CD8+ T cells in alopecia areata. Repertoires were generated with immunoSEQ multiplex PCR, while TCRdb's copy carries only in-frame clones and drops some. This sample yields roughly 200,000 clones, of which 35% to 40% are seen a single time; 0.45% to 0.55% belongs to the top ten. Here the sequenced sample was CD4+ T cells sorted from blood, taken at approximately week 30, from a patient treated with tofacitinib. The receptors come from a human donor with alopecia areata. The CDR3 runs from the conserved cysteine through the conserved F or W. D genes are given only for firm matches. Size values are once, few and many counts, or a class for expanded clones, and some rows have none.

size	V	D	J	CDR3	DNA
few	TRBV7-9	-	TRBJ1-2	CASTLDNNYGYTF	TGTGCCAGCACCCTGGACAATAACTATGGCTACACCTTC
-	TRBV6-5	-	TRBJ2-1	CASARGNEQFF	TGTGCCAGCGCTAGAGGAAATGAGCAGTTCTTC
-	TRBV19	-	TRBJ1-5	CATGIDQPQHF	TGTGCCACCGGGATCGATCAGCCCCAGCATTTT
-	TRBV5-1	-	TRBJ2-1	CASSLDGGPYNEQFF	TGCGCCAGCAGCTTGGATGGGGGACCCTACAATGAGCAGTTCTTC
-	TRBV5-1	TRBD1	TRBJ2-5	CASSLARHGTEQETQYF	TGCGCCAGCAGCTTGGCTCGCCACGGGACAGAACAAGAGACCCAGTACTTC
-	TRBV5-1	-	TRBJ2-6	CASSLRQVSGANVLTF	TGCGCCAGCAGCTTGAGACAGGTCTCTGGGGCCAACGTCCTGACTTTC
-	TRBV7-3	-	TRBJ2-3	CASSLRPAAPDTQYF	TGTGCCAGCAGCTTACGCCCCGCGGCCCCAGATACGCAGTATTTT
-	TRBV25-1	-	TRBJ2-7	CASRPQGLVSEQYF	TGTGCCAGCAGACCCCAGGGTTTAGTTTCCGAGCAGTACTTC
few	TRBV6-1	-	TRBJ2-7	CGSGQTNFYEQYF	TGTGGCTCAGGGCAGACGAATTTCTACGAGCAGTACTTC
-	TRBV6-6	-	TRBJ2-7	CASSYSLGPGQQYF	TGTGCCAGCAGTTACTCATTGGGACCCGGGCAGCAGTACTTC
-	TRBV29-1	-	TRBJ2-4	CSVVPPLAKNIQYF	TGCAGCGTTGTTCCACCTCTAGCCAAAAACATTCAGTACTTC
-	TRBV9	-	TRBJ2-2	CASSVLQNTGELFF	TGTGCCAGCAGCGTACTACAGAACACCGGGGAGCTGTTTTTT
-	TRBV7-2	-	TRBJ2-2	CASSRNRYTGELFF	TGTGCCAGCAGCAGAAACAGATACACCGGGGAGCTGTTTTTT
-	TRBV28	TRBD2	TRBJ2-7	CASSLTSGGTYEQYF	TGTGCCAGCAGTTTGACTAGCGGGGGGACCTACGAGCAGTACTTC
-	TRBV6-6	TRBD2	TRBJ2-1	CASSPRIAGDEQFF	TGTGCCAGCAGTCCCAGGATAGCGGGGGATGAGCAGTTCTTC
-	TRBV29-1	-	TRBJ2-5	CSVPEGETQYF	TGCAGCGTTCCAGAGGGAGAGACCCAGTACTTC
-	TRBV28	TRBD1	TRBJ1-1	CASTKQQGGLVEAFF	TGTGCCAGCACCAAACAACAGGGGGGGCTGGTAGAAGCTTTCTTT
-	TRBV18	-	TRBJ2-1	CASSPLEGYNEQFF	TGTGCCAGCTCCCCCTTGGAGGGATACAATGAGCAGTTCTTC
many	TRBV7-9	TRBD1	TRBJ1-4	CASSDRGKPEKLFF	TGTGCCAGCAGCGACAGGGGCAAGCCTGAAAAACTGTTTTTT
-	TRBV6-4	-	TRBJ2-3	CASSDRPWAYTQYF	TGTGCCAGCAGTGACAGGCCATGGGCTTATACGCAGTATTTT
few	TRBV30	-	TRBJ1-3	CAWSTPRRYENTIYF	TGTGCCTGGAGTACCCCTCGGAGGTACGAAAACACCATATATTTT
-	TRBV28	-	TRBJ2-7	CASSSAGGGAYEQYF	TGTGCCAGCAGTTCGGCTGGAGGGGGAGCCTACGAGCAGTACTTC
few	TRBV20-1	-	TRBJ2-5	CSALRRETQYF	TGCAGTGCTCTCCGGCGGGAGACCCAGTACTTC
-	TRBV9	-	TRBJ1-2	CASSVEARGNYGYTF	TGTGCCAGCAGCGTAGAGGCCAGGGGAAACTATGGCTACACCTTC
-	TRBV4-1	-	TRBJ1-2	CASSRLDNSYGYTF	TGCGCCAGCAGCCGACTGGACAACTCTTATGGCTACACCTTC
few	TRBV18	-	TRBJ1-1	CASRQGRFSVVTEAFF	TGTGCCAGCCGTCAAGGTCGGTTTTCCGTCGTCACTGAAGCTTTCTTT
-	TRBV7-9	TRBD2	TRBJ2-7	CASSTSSGRAYEQYF	TGTGCCAGCAGCACCTCTAGCGGGAGGGCCTACGAGCAGTACTTC
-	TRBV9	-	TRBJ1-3	CASSVEGRGNTIYF	TGTGCCAGCAGCGTAGAGGGGAGAGGAAACACCATATATTTT
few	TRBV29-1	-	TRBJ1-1	CSVKQALGAEAFF	TGCAGCGTTAAGCAGGCCCTGGGGGCTGAAGCTTTCTTT
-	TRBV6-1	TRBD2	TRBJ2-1	CASSDDAGVYGNEQFF	TGTGCCAGCAGTGACGATGCGGGGGTCTACGGCAATGAGCAGTTCTTC
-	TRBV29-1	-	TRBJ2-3	CSVEYLTDTQYF	TGCAGCGTTGAGTACCTTACAGATACGCAGTATTTT
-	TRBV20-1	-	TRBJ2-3	CSASPGAAQYF	TGCAGTGCTAGCCCCGGGGCAGCGCAGTATTTT
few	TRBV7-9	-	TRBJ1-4	CASSSNREGNEKLFF	TGTGCCAGCAGCTCCAACAGGGAAGGGAATGAAAAACTGTTTTTT
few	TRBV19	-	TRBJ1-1	CASSTTRAFF	TGTGCCAGTAGTACGACCCGAGCTTTCTTT
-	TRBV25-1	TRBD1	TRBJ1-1	CASSFRRTGMAFF	TGTGCCAGCAGTTTCCGTCGGACAGGGATGGCTTTCTTT
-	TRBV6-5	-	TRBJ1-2	CASSYAPGAHYGYTF	TGTGCCAGCAGCTACGCCCCGGGGGCCCACTATGGCTACACCTTC
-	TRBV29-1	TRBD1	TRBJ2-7	CSAARTGNYEQYF	TGCAGCGCAGCGAGGACAGGGAACTACGAGCAGTACTTC
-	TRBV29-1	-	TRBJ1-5	CSVGGGSGQPQHF	TGCAGCGTTGGGGGAGGGAGCGGTCAGCCCCAGCATTTT
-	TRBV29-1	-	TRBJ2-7	CSVGLQSRVWEQYF	TGCAGCGTTGGCCTGCAATCACGGGTGTGGGAGCAGTACTTC
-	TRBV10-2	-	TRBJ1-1	CASTAGGTEAFF	TGCGCCAGCACGGCTGGGGGCACTGAAGCTTTCTTT
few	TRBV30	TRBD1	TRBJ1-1	CASVTGQVNTEAFF	TGTGCCTCTGTGACAGGGCAGGTGAACACTGAAGCTTTCTTT
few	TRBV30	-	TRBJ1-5	CAWGREGMLGQPQHF	TGTGCCTGGGGCCGCGAGGGGATGTTGGGTCAGCCCCAGCATTTT
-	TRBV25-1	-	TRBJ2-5	CASSEGPTQYF	TGTGCCAGCAGTGAGGGCCCGACCCAGTACTTC
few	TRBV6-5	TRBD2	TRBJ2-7	CASSWTSSSYEQYF	TGTGCCAGCAGCTGGACTAGTAGCTCCTACGAGCAGTACTTC
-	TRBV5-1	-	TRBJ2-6	CASQGYSGANVLTF	TGCGCCAGCCAAGGTTATTCTGGGGCCAACGTCCTGACTTTC
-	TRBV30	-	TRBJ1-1	CAWKKAVRNTEAFF	TGTGCCTGGAAAAAGGCAGTCCGGAACACTGAAGCTTTCTTT
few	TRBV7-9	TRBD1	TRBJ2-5	CASSFLQGLGTQYF	TGTGCCAGCAGCTTCCTACAGGGGTTGGGGACCCAGTACTTC
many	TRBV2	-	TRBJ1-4	CASSRQLNEKLFF	TGTGCCAGCAGCCGACAGCTTAATGAAAAACTGTTTTTT
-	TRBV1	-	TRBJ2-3	CTSSQGGGSTSTDTQYF	TGCACCAGCAGCCAAGGTGGTGGCAGTACTAGCACAGATACGCAGTATTTT
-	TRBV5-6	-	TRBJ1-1	CASSSLPNTEAFF	TGTGCCAGCAGTTCTCTCCCGAACACTGAAGCTTTCTTT
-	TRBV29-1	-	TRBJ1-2	CSVEGTASYGYTF	TGCAGCGTTGAAGGGACCGCCTCCTATGGCTACACCTTC